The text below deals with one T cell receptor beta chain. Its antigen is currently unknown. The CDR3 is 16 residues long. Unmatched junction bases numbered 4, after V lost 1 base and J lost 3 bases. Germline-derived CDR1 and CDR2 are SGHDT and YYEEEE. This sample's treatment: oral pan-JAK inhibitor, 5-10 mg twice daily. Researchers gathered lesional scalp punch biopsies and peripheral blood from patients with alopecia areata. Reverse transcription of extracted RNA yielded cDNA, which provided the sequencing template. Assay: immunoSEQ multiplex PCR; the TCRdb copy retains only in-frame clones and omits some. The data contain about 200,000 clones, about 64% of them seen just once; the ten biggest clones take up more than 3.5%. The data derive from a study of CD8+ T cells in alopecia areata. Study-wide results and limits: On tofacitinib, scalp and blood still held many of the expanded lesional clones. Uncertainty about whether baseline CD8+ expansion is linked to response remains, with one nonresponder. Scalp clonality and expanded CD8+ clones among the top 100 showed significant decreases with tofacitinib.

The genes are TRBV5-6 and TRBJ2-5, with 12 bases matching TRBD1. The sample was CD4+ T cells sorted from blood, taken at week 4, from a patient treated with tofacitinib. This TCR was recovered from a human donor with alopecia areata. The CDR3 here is CASSLLGQGAEETQYF. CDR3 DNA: TGTGCCAGCAGCTTGTTGGGACAGGGGGCTGAAGAGACCCAGTACTTC.